This T cell receptor (beta chain) appears in the sequencing data of a study of T cell changes during pregnancy in multiple sclerosis. Clones were read by immunoSEQ multiplex PCR, and TCRdb kept only the in-frame ones, dropping some. Among roughly 40,000 clones listed, approximately 90% were seen once. V lost 0 bases and J lost 0, with 8 bases in between. The CDR3 extends over 15 amino acids. Germline CDR1 is LNHDA and CDR2 is SQIVND (reference sequence). The rearrangement uses TRBV19 and TRBJ1-1; a possible D gene is TRBD1 (5 bases). The source material was CD4+ T cells from peripheral blood mononuclear cells, sampled before pregnancy. The TCR was taken from a female donor with multiple sclerosis, enrolled in a pregnancy study. The DNA for the CDR3 is TGTGCCAGTAGTATAGACGGGGGGATGAACACTGAAGCTTTCTTT. Its translation: CASSIDGGMNTEAFF.